This is a list of T cell receptor beta chains from one sample in a study of beta chain features in type 1 diabetes. Clones were sequenced by immunoSEQ multiplex PCR, and TCRdb holds only the in-frame ones, with some missing. The sample contains approximately 160,000 clones, 7.5% to 10% of which appear only once. The sample consisted of central memory CD4+ T cells from blood. The receptor set was obtained from a man aged 18 to 30 in good health. CDR3s include the opening cysteine and the closing phenylalanine or tryptophan. Each record gives: V gene, J gene, D gene, clone size, CDR3 protein, CDR3 DNA. D genes are given only for firm matches. Clone size appears in some rows only: once, few, many, or a class for an expanded clone.

v_gene: TRBV10-2
j_gene: TRBJ2-7
d_gene: TRBD2
abundance: -
CDR3aa: CASGTSVYEQYF
CDR3nt: TGCGCCAGCGGGACTAGCGTCTACGAGCAGTACTTC

v_gene: TRBV28
j_gene: TRBJ2-5
d_gene: -
abundance: few
CDR3aa: CASSWRGGETQYF
CDR3nt: TGTGCCAGCAGTTGGCGGGGTGGAGAGACCCAGTACTTC

v_gene: TRBV19
j_gene: TRBJ1-1
d_gene: -
abundance: -
CDR3aa: CASSFRDTWRTEAFF
CDR3nt: TGTGCCAGTAGTTTCCGGGACACCTGGCGGACTGAAGCTTTCTTT

v_gene: TRBV29-1
j_gene: TRBJ2-1
d_gene: TRBD2
abundance: many
CDR3aa: CSVEGVAGGNEQFF
CDR3nt: TGCAGCGTTGAAGGGGTAGCGGGAGGCAATGAGCAGTTCTTC

v_gene: TRBV10-3
j_gene: TRBJ1-2
d_gene: TRBD1
abundance: -
CDR3aa: CAISEPTGIYYGYTF
CDR3nt: TGTGCCATCAGTGAGCCGACAGGGATCTACTATGGCTACACCTTC

v_gene: TRBV7-2
j_gene: TRBJ2-1
d_gene: TRBD2
abundance: few
CDR3aa: CASKGGLAGYNEQFF
CDR3nt: TGTGCCAGCAAGGGGGGACTAGCGGGATACAATGAGCAGTTCTTC

v_gene: TRBV6-6
j_gene: TRBJ1-4
d_gene: -
abundance: few
CDR3aa: CASSPLGSENEKLFF
CDR3nt: TGTGCCAGCAGCCCCCTGGGCAGTGAGAATGAAAAACTGTTTTTT

v_gene: TRBV4-2
j_gene: TRBJ2-5
d_gene: TRBD2
abundance: few
CDR3aa: CASSQDLGLAGTLETQYF
CDR3nt: TGTGCCAGCAGCCAAGATCTTGGGCTAGCGGGGACCTTAGAGACCCAGTACTTC

v_gene: TRBV10-3
j_gene: TRBJ2-3
d_gene: TRBD2
abundance: many
CDR3aa: CALRGVTDTQYF
CDR3nt: TGTGCCTTGCGGGGGGTGACAGATACGCAGTATTTT

v_gene: TRBV7-6
j_gene: TRBJ2-1
d_gene: TRBD1
abundance: few
CDR3aa: CASSTTGDGVNEQFF
CDR3nt: TGTGCCAGCAGCACTACAGGGGACGGTGTCAATGAGCAGTTCTTC